This section outlines one T cell receptor beta chain sequence together with its context. CDR3 length: 18 residues. Germline CDR1 is MRHNA and CDR2 is SNTAGT. V lost 6 bases and J lost 4, with 24 bases in between. TCRdb re-derived calls from the 5' RACE reads in MiXCR, one entry per CDR3 protein. This sample carries hundreds of thousands of distinct CDR3 sequences, 20% to 30% of them seen once, and the ten largest clones take less than 15%. These data originate in a study of T-cell memory formation after mild COVID-19. This TCR was recovered from an adult woman who had mild COVID-19 (a few samples of this study predate the infection). Cell type and time point are not known. Sequencing was performed on PBMCs or a T cell subset sorted from them (not recorded which). This sequence joins TRBV6-4 and TRBJ2-2, with a possible D match to TRBD2 (5 bases). CDR3 coding DNA: TGTGCCAGCAGAAGAAGGCCGCTTGGCTTGGCGGGCACCGGGGAGCTGTTTTTT. Translation: CASRRRPLGLAGTGELFF.